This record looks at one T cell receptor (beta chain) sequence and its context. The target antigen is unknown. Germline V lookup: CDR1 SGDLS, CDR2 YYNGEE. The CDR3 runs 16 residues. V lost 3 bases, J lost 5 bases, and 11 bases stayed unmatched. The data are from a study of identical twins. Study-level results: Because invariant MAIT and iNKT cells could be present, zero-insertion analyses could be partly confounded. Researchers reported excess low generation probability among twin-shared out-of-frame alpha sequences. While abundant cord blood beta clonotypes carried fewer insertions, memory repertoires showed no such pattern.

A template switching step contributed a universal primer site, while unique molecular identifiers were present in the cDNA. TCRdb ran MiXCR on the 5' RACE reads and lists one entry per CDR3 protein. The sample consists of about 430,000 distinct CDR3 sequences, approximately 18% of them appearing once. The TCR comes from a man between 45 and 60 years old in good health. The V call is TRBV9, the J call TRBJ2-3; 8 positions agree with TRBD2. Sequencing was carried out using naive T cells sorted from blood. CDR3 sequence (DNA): TGTGCCAGCAGCGCAACCCGGGGGGGGCCGGGAGATACGCAGTATTTT. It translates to CASSATRGGPGDTQYF.